This T cell receptor (beta chain) was sequenced for a study of blood T cells in healthy people across ages. This clonotype has only a few counts. Antigen specificity is unknown. The CDR3 totals 17 residues. Germline CDR1 is DFQATT and CDR2 is SNEGSKA (reference sequence). V shed 2 bases, J shed 7 bases, and the junction held 15 bases outside the gene matches. Study-wide findings and caveats: A roughly linear fall in TCR beta diversity per million T cells was seen with increasing age. Bulk PBMC profiling left naive and antigen-experienced comparisons inconclusive.

With a J-beta primer mix and a sample-barcoded 5' primer, a second PCR ran roughly 6 to 11 cycles. Per-sample output comprised a minimum of 2.5 million paired-end reads containing CDR3. TCRdb reprocessed the 5' RACE reads with MiXCR, giving one entry per CDR3 protein. The sample has hundreds of thousands of distinct CDR3 sequences; 20% to 25% are singletons. Sequencing used blood. The chain has TRBV20-1 and TRBJ2-1; 9 bases match TRBD2. This clonotype was obtained from a man aged 65-85 years in good health. The CDR3 protein is CSARPTSGLGSYNEQFF. CDR3 DNA: TGCAGTGCTAGACCAACTAGCGGGTTGGGCTCTTATAATGAGCAGTTCTTC.